The 2 T cell receptor beta chains below come from one sample, sequenced in a study of OX40 agonist ivuxolimab in advanced cancers. Generated by immunoSEQ multiplex PCR, the TCRdb table keeps only in-frame clones and is missing some. The data contain about 21,000 clones, roughly 86% of them singletons. This specimen consisted of CD4+ or CD8+ T cells sorted from blood, obtained in a trial of the OX40 agonist ivuxolimab. Receptor source: an adult with an advanced solid tumor such as melanoma, head and neck, liver or kidney cancer.

This clone was seen once. The chain uses TRBV7-6 and TRBJ2-4, with D unresolved. The V gene's germline CDR1 is SGHVS and CDR2 FNYEAQ. Trimming cost V 5 bases and J 8 bases, with 16 bases left between them. The CDR3 spans 14 residues. CDR3 in DNA: TGTGCCAGCAGCCCTACGATTCCTAGTGACATTCAGTACTTC. Protein: CASSPTIPSDIQYF.

The CDR3 spells CASSLVDTEAFF. The CDR3 coding sequence is TGTGCCAGCAGCTTAGTGGACACTGAAGCTTTCTTT. The V call is TRBV13, the J call TRBJ1-1; D unclear. Trimming took 1 base from V and 3 from J, leaving 3 bases between them. The germline CDR1 and CDR2 sequences are PRHDT and FYEKMQ (reference sequence). This CDR3 contains 12 residues.